Sequencing of this T cell receptor beta chain was carried out in a study of cytomegalovirus exposure and HLA in healthy donors. This PCR relied on a set of 60 Vbeta primers and 13 Jbeta primers. Libraries were prepared by immunoSEQ multiplex PCR; TCRdb keeps only in-frame clonotypes and omits some of them. Altogether a few hundred thousand clones are present, under 90% being singletons, with the ten largest covering 0.3%. This CDR3 contains 15 residues. Looked up from germline, CDR1 is KGHSH and CDR2 is LQKENI. V lost 2 bases, J lost 6 bases, and 16 bases lay in between. V gene TRBV18 combines with J gene TRBJ1-2; D ambiguous. This sequence originates from a girl aged 2-10 years in good health and CMV-seronegative. Sequencing was performed on PBMCs. The CDR3, as DNA: TGTGCCAGCTCACCATACGCGGGGTCGCAAGATGGCTACACCTTC. Residues: CASSPYAGSQDGYTF.